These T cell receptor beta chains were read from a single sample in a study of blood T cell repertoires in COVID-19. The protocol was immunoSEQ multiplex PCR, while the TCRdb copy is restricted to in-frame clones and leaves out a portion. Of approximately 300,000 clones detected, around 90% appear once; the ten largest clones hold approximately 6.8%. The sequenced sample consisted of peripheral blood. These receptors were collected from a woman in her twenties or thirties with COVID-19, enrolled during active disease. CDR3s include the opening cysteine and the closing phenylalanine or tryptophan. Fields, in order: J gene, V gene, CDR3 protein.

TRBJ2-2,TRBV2,CASSVSDYPTGELFF
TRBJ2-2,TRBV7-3,CASSFPASGNGANTGELFF
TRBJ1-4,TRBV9,CASSVGPGEKLFF
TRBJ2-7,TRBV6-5,CASSYSRGSAHEQYF
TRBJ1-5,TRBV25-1,CASREAPGCNQPQHF
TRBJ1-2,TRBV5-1,CASSPPGQMYGYTF
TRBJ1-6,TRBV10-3,CAIRTDIRLNSPLHF
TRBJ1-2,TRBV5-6,CASSRGTGVVYGYTF
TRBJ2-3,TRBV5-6,CASSSASVGHADTQYF
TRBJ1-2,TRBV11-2,CASSLDMRYGYTF
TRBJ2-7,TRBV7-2,CASSQRTGSYEQYF
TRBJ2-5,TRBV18,CASSGIGGQETQYF
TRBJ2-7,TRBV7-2,CASSSITGFPWSEQYF
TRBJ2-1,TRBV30,CAWSAYRKREQFF
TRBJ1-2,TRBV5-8,CASSPGGFYGYTF
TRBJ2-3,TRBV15,CATSRDRRRSDTQYF
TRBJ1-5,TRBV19,CATAAIRSGQPQHF
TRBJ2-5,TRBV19,CASSIGLSETQYF
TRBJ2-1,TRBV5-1,CASSSRTSGRVQENNEQFF
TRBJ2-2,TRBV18,CASSPKTGNTGELFF
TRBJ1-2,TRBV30,CAWRLNYGYTF
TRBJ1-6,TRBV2,CASSVTKASPLHF
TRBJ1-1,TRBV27,CASSTWDRGDTEAFF
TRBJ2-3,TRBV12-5,CASGLTSGRANTDTQYF
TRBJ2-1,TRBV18,CASQTGQRNEQFF
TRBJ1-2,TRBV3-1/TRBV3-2,CASSPGPGSFGYTF
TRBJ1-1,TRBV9,CASSVGAGTNTEAFF
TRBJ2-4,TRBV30,CAWKISGTNIQYF
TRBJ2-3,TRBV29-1,CSVAPGGAADTQYF
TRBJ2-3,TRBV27,CASSSTTTDTQYF
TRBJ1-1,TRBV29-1,CSVLTGGLGTEAFF
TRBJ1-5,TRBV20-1,CSASEGGRHQPQHF
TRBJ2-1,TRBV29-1,CSTFPEGRYNEQFF
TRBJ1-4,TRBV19,CASSMLGAARREKLFF
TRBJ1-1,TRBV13,CASSLLQGVAEAFF
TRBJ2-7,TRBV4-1,CASSYREDEQYF
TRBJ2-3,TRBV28,CANSRPGTDTQYF
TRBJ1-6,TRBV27,CASKLSGMGDSPLHF
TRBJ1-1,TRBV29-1,CSVGQGVTEAFF
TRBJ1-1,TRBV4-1,CASSQEGDRLDPEAFF
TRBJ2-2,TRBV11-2,CASSSRGLAVTTGELFF
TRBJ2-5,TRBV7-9,CASSPGQGSLETQYF
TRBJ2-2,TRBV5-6,CASSQLGRSNTGELFF
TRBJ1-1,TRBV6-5,CASSYSTGDRVAFF
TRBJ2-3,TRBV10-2,CASSVTSGSTDTQYF
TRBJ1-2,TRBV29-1,CSVDRGVYGYTF
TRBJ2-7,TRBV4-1,CASSQGDSGSEQYF
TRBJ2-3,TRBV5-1,CASSFSGASPTQYF
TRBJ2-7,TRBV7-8,CASSFTGFAEQYF
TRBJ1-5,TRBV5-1,CASSRGSNQPQHF
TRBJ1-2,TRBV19,CASTGGYGYTF
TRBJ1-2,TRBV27,CASRPLTGGRGYGYTF